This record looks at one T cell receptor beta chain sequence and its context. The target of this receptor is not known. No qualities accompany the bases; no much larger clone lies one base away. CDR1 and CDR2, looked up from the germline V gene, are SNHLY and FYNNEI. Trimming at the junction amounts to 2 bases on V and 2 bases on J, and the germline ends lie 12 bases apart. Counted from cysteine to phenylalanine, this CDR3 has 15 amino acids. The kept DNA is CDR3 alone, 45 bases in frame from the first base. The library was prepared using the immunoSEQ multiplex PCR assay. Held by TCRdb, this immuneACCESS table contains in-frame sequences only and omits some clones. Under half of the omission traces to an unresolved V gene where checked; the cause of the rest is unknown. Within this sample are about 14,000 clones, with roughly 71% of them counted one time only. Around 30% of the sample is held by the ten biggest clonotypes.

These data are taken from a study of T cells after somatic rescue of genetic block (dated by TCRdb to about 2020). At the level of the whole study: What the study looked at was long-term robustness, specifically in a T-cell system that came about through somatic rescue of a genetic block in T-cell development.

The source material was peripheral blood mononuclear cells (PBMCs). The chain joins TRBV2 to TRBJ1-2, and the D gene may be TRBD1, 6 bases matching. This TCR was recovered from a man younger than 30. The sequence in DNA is TGTGCCAGCAGTGAATGGGGGGCGGCCAACTATGGCTACACCTTC. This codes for CASSEWGAANYGYTF. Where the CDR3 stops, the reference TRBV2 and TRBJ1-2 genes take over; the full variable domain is EPEVTQTPSHQVTQMGQEVILRCVPISNHLYFYWYRQILGQKVEFLVSFYNNEISEKSEIFDDQFSVERPDGSNFTLKIRSTKLEDSAMYFCASSEWGAANYGYTFGSGTRLTVV.